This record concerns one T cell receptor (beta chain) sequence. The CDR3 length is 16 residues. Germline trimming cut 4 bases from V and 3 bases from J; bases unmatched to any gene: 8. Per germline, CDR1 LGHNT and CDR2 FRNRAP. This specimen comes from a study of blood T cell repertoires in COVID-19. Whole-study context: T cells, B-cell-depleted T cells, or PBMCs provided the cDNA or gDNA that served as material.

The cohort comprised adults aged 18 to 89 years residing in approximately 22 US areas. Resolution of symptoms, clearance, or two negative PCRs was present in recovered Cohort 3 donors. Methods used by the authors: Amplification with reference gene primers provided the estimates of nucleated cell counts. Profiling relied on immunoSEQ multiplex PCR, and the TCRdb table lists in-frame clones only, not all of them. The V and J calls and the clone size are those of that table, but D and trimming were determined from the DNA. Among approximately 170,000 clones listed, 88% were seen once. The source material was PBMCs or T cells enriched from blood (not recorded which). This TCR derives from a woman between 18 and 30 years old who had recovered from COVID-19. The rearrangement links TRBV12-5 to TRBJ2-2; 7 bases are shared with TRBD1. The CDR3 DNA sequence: TGTGCTAGTGGTTGGATCTTCGACAGGGACACCGGGGAGCTGTTTTTT. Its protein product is CASGWIFDRDTGELFF.